This T cell receptor beta chain comes out of a study of T cells in tuberculosis. Study-wide context: CD1B tetramers identified T cells specific for mycobacterial lipid GMM. Blood was taken before or within 7 days of anti-tuberculosis therapy.

Time point defined: new active TB diagnosis, blood taken before or within 7 days of starting treatment. The protocol was immunoSEQ multiplex PCR, while the TCRdb copy is restricted to in-frame clones and leaves out a portion. The table records some 30,000 clones, 86% of them present only once. V lost 1 base to trimming and J lost 5 bases, with 12 bases between them. The V gene's germline CDR1 is SGHTA and CDR2 FQGNSA. This CDR3 is 14 amino acids long. Sequencing was performed on PBMCs, taken at tuberculosis diagnosis. This sequence originates from an adult with tuberculosis. V and J are TRBV7-2 and TRBJ2-7; D possibly corresponds to TRBD2 (6 bases). Written as DNA, the CDR3 is TGTGCCAGCAGCTTAGGTCCGGGGGTGGACGAGCAGTACTTC. Protein sequence: CASSLGPGVDEQYF.